These T cell receptor beta chains were read from a single sample in a study of T cells in Graves' hyperthyroidism and ophthalmopathy. TCRdb re-called the multiplex PCR reads with MiXCR, one entry per CDR3 protein. The sample shows approximately 690,000 distinct CDR3 sequences, more than 12% of them seen only once. Sequenced material: blood. The receptors originated from a woman between 45 and 65 years old with Graves' ophthalmopathy. CDR3s include the opening cysteine and the closing phenylalanine or tryptophan.

>TRBJ1-5|TRBV6-1
CASRKTGGRNQPQHF
>TRBJ2-3|TRBV4-3
CASSRQTSGSTDTQYF
>TRBJ2-2|TRBV6-2/TRBV6-3
CASSYRADGNTGELFF
>TRBJ2-1|TRBV20-1
CSARVTGRYNEQFF
>TRBJ2-7|TRBV29-1
CSVDYGNSYEQYF
>TRBJ2-2|TRBV7-2
CASSLKFGLGGPGELFF
>TRBJ2-1|TRBV27
CASSLSASGMVLSYNEQFF
>TRBJ2-3|TRBV28
CASSFPAPDTQYF
>TRBJ1-3|TRBV12-3/TRBV12-4
CASSRTAGNTIYF
>TRBJ2-3|TRBV2
CASSRETGSLSTDTQYF
>TRBJ1-5|TRBV6-2/TRBV6-3
CASRYNRDHNQPQHF
>TRBJ1-6|TRBV30
CAWSEQLSSYNSPLHF
>TRBJ1-1|TRBV15
CATSKGQGAETEAFF
>TRBJ2-7|TRBV7-2
CASSPPYYEQYF
>TRBJ2-3|TRBV7-7
CASSLANSEVDTDTQYF
>TRBJ2-1|TRBV11-2
CASSSNRGDNEQFF
>TRBJ2-3|TRBV30
CAWSVLQGTDTQYF
>TRBJ2-7|TRBV29-1
CSVRDRAYEQYF
>TRBJ1-1|TRBV7-9
CAEQQGTNTEAFF
>TRBJ1-1|TRBV3-1
CASSHYRGDTEAFF
>TRBJ1-3|TRBV7-2
CASIGANTIYF
>TRBJ1-4|TRBV6-1
CASSGGFWTGNEKLFF
>TRBJ2-1|TRBV6-1
CASGQLAGGHNEQFF
>TRBJ1-1|TRBV12-3/TRBV12-4
CASSSPSAGRRYTEAFF
>TRBJ2-7|TRBV5-1
CASSPGGPYEQYF
>TRBJ2-5|TRBV20-1
CSAGPLAGAPGAQYF
>TRBJ2-3|TRBV28
CASSSSGAGDTQYF
>TRBJ1-1|TRBV18
CASSPNMNTEAFF
>TRBJ1-2|TRBV11-1
CASSLAQWQDGYTF
>TRBJ2-1|TRBV7-2
CASRQFSGTGYNEQFF
>TRBJ2-3|TRBV28
CASSPGLADVWSSTDTQYF
>TRBJ2-7|TRBV18
CASSPEQVTYEQYF
>TRBJ2-7|TRBV19
CASSWTGRFDEQYF
>TRBJ1-5|TRBV28
CASIPGGADQPQHF
>TRBJ2-7|TRBV9
CASSVGREGSYEQYF
>TRBJ2-5|TRBV9
CVSSATTGYQETQYF
>TRBJ2-7|TRBV5-1
CASSLVSGEVDSEQYF
>TRBJ2-1|TRBV29-1
CSVAGLAGIHGENNEQFF
>TRBJ2-1|TRBV5-1
CASSLDGNAYNEQFF
>TRBJ2-3|TRBV12-3/TRBV12-4
CASRAQRQGLPDTQYF
>TRBJ2-1|TRBV10-3
CAISGTSGAYNEQFF
>TRBJ2-3|TRBV14
CASSQRTGGTDTQYF
>TRBJ2-2|TRBV24-1
CATSSPGTSNTGELFF
>TRBJ2-1|TRBV9
CASSVEFGTEEFF
>TRBJ2-1|TRBV28
CASSFSSRGHYNEQFF
>TRBJ2-5|TRBV6-1
CASSRTGVPQETQYF
>TRBJ2-7|TRBV20-1
CSARDSGRITYEQYF
>TRBJ1-5|TRBV6-2/TRBV6-3
CASSYYRDQPQHF
>TRBJ2-7|TRBV5-1
CASSPASYEQYF
>TRBJ2-1|TRBV28
CASSLWQLADNEQFF
>TRBJ1-4|TRBV7-3
CASSFRTGQGEKLFF
>TRBJ2-2|TRBV12-3/TRBV12-4
CASSKAVLRGSLTAELFF
>TRBJ2-2|TRBV6-2/TRBV6-3
CASSYRANTGELFF
>TRBJ2-2|TRBV12-5
CASGLGLAEPNTGELFF
>TRBJ2-1|TRBV28
CASRRDLAGYNEQFF
>TRBJ1-1|TRBV30
CAWSVGLNTEAFF